A selection of T cell receptor beta chains follows, all from one sample in a study of cytomegalovirus exposure and HLA in healthy donors. The assay was immunoSEQ multiplex PCR, and TCRdb's table has in-frame clones only and misses some. The sample holds some 200,000 clones; about three quarters are singletons and the top ten take roughly 2%. Material: PBMCs. The source of these receptors is a young man in good health and CMV-seronegative. CDR3s include the opening cysteine and the closing phenylalanine or tryptophan. Fields, in order: V gene, clone size, D gene, J gene, CDR3 protein, CDR3 DNA. D genes are given only for firm matches. Rows give clone size only sometimes, using once, few, many, or a class for an expanded clone.

V gene: TRBV7-2; clone size: -; D gene: TRBD1; J gene: TRBJ2-7; CDR3 protein: CASSLKGQGGYEQYF; CDR3 DNA: TGTGCCAGCAGCTTGAAAGGACAGGGGGGCTACGAGCAGTACTTC
V gene: TRBV7-9; clone size: few; D gene: -; J gene: TRBJ2-7; CDR3 protein: CSSSETQGMSYEQYF; CDR3 DNA: TGTTCCAGCAGCGAAACCCAGGGAATGTCCTACGAGCAGTACTTC
V gene: TRBV5-1; clone size: -; D gene: -; J gene: TRBJ1-5; CDR3 protein: CASSLGGGADQPQHF; CDR3 DNA: TGCGCCAGCAGCTTGGGAGGGGGTGCTGATCAGCCCCAGCATTTT
V gene: TRBV27; clone size: once; D gene: TRBD1; J gene: TRBJ2-1; CDR3 protein: CASRPGQARNNEQFF; CDR3 DNA: TGTGCCAGCAGACCCGGACAGGCAAGGAACAATGAGCAGTTCTTC
V gene: TRBV7-8; clone size: -; D gene: TRBD2; J gene: TRBJ2-7; CDR3 protein: CASSSILSGTPYEQYF; CDR3 DNA: TGTGCCAGCAGCTCGATCCTGAGCGGGACCCCCTACGAGCAGTACTTC
V gene: TRBV27; clone size: -; D gene: -; J gene: TRBJ2-7; CDR3 protein: CASSFETRGEQYF; CDR3 DNA: TGTGCCAGCAGTTTTGAGACTAGAGGCGAGCAGTACTTC
V gene: TRBV28; clone size: -; D gene: -; J gene: TRBJ2-2; CDR3 protein: CASSLIPRQPATGELFF; CDR3 DNA: TGTGCCAGCAGTTTAATCCCCCGACAGCCAGCCACCGGGGAGCTGTTTTTT
V gene: TRBV10-3; clone size: -; D gene: -; J gene: TRBJ1-1; CDR3 protein: CAISDITGKVTEAFF; CDR3 DNA: TGTGCCATCAGTGATATAACAGGGAAAGTCACTGAAGCTTTCTTT
V gene: TRBV5-1; clone size: -; D gene: TRBD1; J gene: TRBJ2-7; CDR3 protein: CASSWTHGQGYEQYF; CDR3 DNA: TGCGCCAGCAGCTGGACCCATGGACAGGGCTACGAGCAGTACTTC
V gene: TRBV4-3; clone size: -; D gene: -; J gene: TRBJ2-2; CDR3 protein: CASSQDLNTGELFF; CDR3 DNA: TGCGCCAGCAGCCAAGATCTAAACACCGGGGAGCTGTTTTTT
V gene: TRBV9; clone size: -; D gene: TRBD2; J gene: TRBJ2-7; CDR3 protein: CASSFYRDPRTSYEQYF; CDR3 DNA: TGTGCCAGCAGCTTTTACCGGGACCCTAGGACTAGCTACGAGCAGTACTTC
V gene: TRBV6-5; clone size: -; D gene: -; J gene: TRBJ1-1; CDR3 protein: CASLDTLNTEAFF; CDR3 DNA: TGTGCCAGCCTTGACACCCTTAACACTGAAGCTTTCTTT
V gene: TRBV7-8; clone size: -; D gene: -; J gene: TRBJ2-7; CDR3 protein: CASSFGGSNPYEQYF; CDR3 DNA: TGTGCCAGCAGCTTTGGAGGGAGCAATCCCTACGAGCAGTACTTC
V gene: TRBV7-2; clone size: once; D gene: TRBD2; J gene: TRBJ2-5; CDR3 protein: CASSFGGKETQYF; CDR3 DNA: TGTGCCAGCAGCTTCGGGGGGAAGGAGACCCAGTACTTC
V gene: TRBV2; clone size: -; D gene: TRBD2; J gene: TRBJ2-4; CDR3 protein: CASSELAGGPNIQYF; CDR3 DNA: TGTGCCAGCAGTGAACTAGCGGGGGGGCCGAACATTCAGTACTTC
V gene: TRBV5-1; clone size: -; D gene: TRBD1; J gene: TRBJ2-7; CDR3 protein: CASSVGTGETEQYF; CDR3 DNA: TGCGCCAGCAGCGTCGGGACAGGGGAAACCGAGCAGTACTTC
V gene: TRBV2; clone size: -; D gene: TRBD1; J gene: TRBJ1-1; CDR3 protein: CASSVTGTGNTEAFF; CDR3 DNA: TGTGCCAGCAGTGTTACCGGGACAGGAAACACTGAAGCTTTCTTT
V gene: TRBV29-1; clone size: -; D gene: -; J gene: TRBJ1-1; CDR3 protein: CSGNVLYRTEAFF; CDR3 DNA: TGCAGCGGTAATGTACTATATCGGACTGAAGCTTTCTTT
V gene: TRBV29-1; clone size: -; D gene: -; J gene: TRBJ2-3; CDR3 protein: CSVEGGASASTDTQYF; CDR3 DNA: TGCAGCGTTGAAGGTGGTGCTAGCGCAAGCACAGATACGCAGTATTTT
V gene: TRBV7-3; clone size: few; D gene: TRBD1; J gene: TRBJ2-7; CDR3 protein: CASSLKGQAPSYEQYF; CDR3 DNA: TGTGCCAGCAGCTTAAAGGGACAGGCCCCCTCCTACGAGCAGTACTTC
V gene: TRBV2; clone size: -; D gene: -; J gene: TRBJ1-1; CDR3 protein: CASTQTENEAFF; CDR3 DNA: TGTGCCAGCACCCAGACAGAAAATGAAGCTTTCTTT
V gene: TRBV19; clone size: -; D gene: TRBD2; J gene: TRBJ2-7; CDR3 protein: CASSIARLAGAEQYF; CDR3 DNA: TGTGCCAGTAGTATAGCTCGGCTAGCGGGAGCCGAGCAGTACTTC